Listed below are T cell receptor beta chains from one sample, sequenced in a study of blood T cell repertoires in COVID-19. Produced via immunoSEQ multiplex PCR; TCRdb's table is partial and in-frame only. The data contain over 350,000 clones, 88% of them singletons. The sequenced material came from PBMCs or T cells enriched from blood (not recorded which). These receptors were taken from a woman aged 18-29 years who had recovered from COVID-19. Both conserved end residues are trimmed from each CDR3. Clone sizes are given selectively: once, few, many, or a class where the clone is expanded.

J gene,clone size,V gene,CDR3 protein
TRBJ2-5,NA,TRBV5-1,ASSLVVSGGRVNKETQY
TRBJ2-1,NA,TRBV5-1,ASSFLYSGGPSYNEQF
TRBJ1-2,NA,TRBV5-1,ASSYDGGQGKLGYT
TRBJ2-1,NA,TRBV5-1,ASSPGQSSYNEQF
TRBJ2-1,NA,TRBV6-4,ASDLWEHYNEQF
TRBJ1-5,NA,TRBV3-1/TRBV3-2,ASSQGRGDYSNQPQH
TRBJ1-6,NA,TRBV9,ASNDRGDSPLH
TRBJ1-2,NA,TRBV10-1,ASSESRQSNYGYT
TRBJ2-7,once,TRBV29-1,SVEGRVGLAGVEQY
TRBJ1-5,once,TRBV19,ASYHGGPQPQH
TRBJ2-5,once,TRBV19,ASKKTGGYQETQY
TRBJ2-7,NA,TRBV7-2,ASSVLPTGGNYEQY
TRBJ1-2,NA,TRBV6-4,ASSDPGQGNGYT
TRBJ1-2,NA,TRBV5-1,ASSLGGVTNYGYT
TRBJ1-2,NA,TRBV9,ASSVGTGDYGYT
TRBJ2-3,NA,TRBV3-1/TRBV3-2,ASSQEAGGKFSDTQY
TRBJ2-5,few,TRBV14,ASSQDGAGLAAETQY
TRBJ2-5,NA,TRBV18,ASSPLQGGGETQY
TRBJ1-2,NA,TRBV9,ASSVASGAYGYT
TRBJ2-7,NA,TRBV7-8,ASSLALGFAYEQY
TRBJ2-2,few,TRBV5-1,ASSLVGQTKTGELF
TRBJ2-7,NA,TRBV3-1/TRBV3-2,ASSQASGGAFSYEQY
TRBJ2-7,NA,TRBV12-3/TRBV12-4,ASSFGGGQY
TRBJ2-7,NA,TRBV6-1,ASSETWEQY
TRBJ1-5,NA,TRBV18,ASSTGGSQPQH
TRBJ2-2,NA,TRBV7-2,ASSLEGQNTGELF
TRBJ1-6,once,TRBV11-2,ASSLKGLRPPLH
TRBJ2-7,NA,TRBV3-1/TRBV3-2,ASSQSGTGGYEQY
TRBJ2-5,few,TRBV7-8,ASSFWGVAGREETQY
TRBJ2-7,NA,TRBV6-5,ASSQTGVGEQY
TRBJ2-7,NA,TRBV7-8,ASSSGGREYEQY
TRBJ1-2,NA,TRBV6-2/TRBV6-3,ASSGTGGST
TRBJ1-5,NA,TRBV4-2,ASSQVGSGQPQH
TRBJ2-7,NA,TRBV18,ASSPPVQATGYEQY
TRBJ2-7,NA,TRBV11-2,ASSFHPGISYEQY
TRBJ2-1,NA,TRBV18,ASSLAGASYNEQF
TRBJ2-7,once,TRBV7-9,ASSLTSGAPYEQY
TRBJ1-3,NA,TRBV13,ASSFSGLGNTIY
TRBJ2-3,NA,TRBV10-3,AIRISGGLTDTQY
TRBJ2-5,NA,TRBV20-1,SASPRSGGARETQY